This T cell receptor beta chain is from a study of blood T cells in healthy people across ages. A second PCR, run for about 7 to 11 cycles, used a sample-barcoded 5' primer plus a J-beta primer mix. CDR3-containing paired-end reads numbered at least 3 million in each sample. TCRdb reanalysed the 5' RACE reads using MiXCR and keeps one entry per CDR3 protein. Among fewer than 700,000 distinct CDR3 sequences, around 43% were seen once, and the ten largest hold approximately 29%. A remark on this clonotype: An end of the junction differs from the germline gene, which may be a read error.

This TCR was sampled from a man older than 75 in good health. The specimen sequenced was blood.

The chain's CDR3 is CASSQGGDSDTQYF. The DNA for the CDR3 is TGCGCCAGCAGCCAGGGGGGGGACTCGGATACACAGTATTTT. The chain combines TRBV5-1 with TRBJ2-3; the D call may be TRBD1 or TRBD2 (7 bases each). The CDR3 has 14 residues. CDR1 SGHRS and CDR2 YFSETQ come from the germline V gene. The full variable domain, in which reference TRBV5-1 and TRBJ2-3 provide the parts outside the CDR3, is KAGVTQTPRYLIKTRGQQVTLSCSPISGHRSVSWYQQTPGQGLQFLFEYFSETQRNKGNFPGRFSGRQFSNSRSEMNVSTLELGDSALYLCASSQGGDSDTQYFGPGTRLTVL.